This section outlines one T cell receptor beta chain sequence together with its context. These data originate in a study of blood T cell repertoires in COVID-19. TCRdb's table, derived via immunoSEQ multiplex PCR, lists solely in-frame clones and lacks some. There are fewer than 500,000 clones in the sample; more than 70% occur only once, and 1% to 1.5% lies in the top ten. Two negative PCRs, clearance, or symptom resolution had been documented for recovered Cohort 3 donors. This CDR3 region has 15 residues. V gave up 0 bases and J gave up 6 bases; unmatched junction bases: 8. Germline V CDR1 and CDR2: SGHRS, YFSETQ.

The source material was PBMCs or T cells enriched from blood (not recorded which). The clonotype originates from a man aged 30 to 45 who had recovered from COVID-19. The chain is built from TRBV5-1 and TRBJ1-2, with 7 bases aligning to TRBD1. The CDR3 nucleotides read TGCGCCAGCAGCTTGGATTCTGGGACAGCAAATGGCTACACCTTC. This gives the protein CASSLDSGTANGYTF. Full variable domain (remainder filled in from reference TRBV5-1 and TRBJ1-2): KAGVTQTPRYLIKTRGQQVTLSCSPISGHRSVSWYQQTPGQGLQFLFEYFSETQRNKGNFPGRFSGRQFSNSRSEMNVSTLELGDSALYLCASSLDSGTANGYTFGSGTRLTVV.